The present T cell receptor beta chain was sequenced within a study of blood T cell repertoires in COVID-19. Repertoires were generated with immunoSEQ multiplex PCR, while TCRdb's copy carries only in-frame clones and drops some. Among around 320,000 clones, 90% were seen once, and the ten largest hold over 3.5%. Which cohort a participant joined came from the clinical history participants gave. The sample holds a few counts of this clone. Germline V gives CDR1 SGDLS, CDR2 YYNGEE. This CDR3 contains 17 residues. Unmatched junction bases numbered 5, after V lost 0 bases and J lost 0 bases. The gene calls are TRBV9 and TRBJ2-2; 7 bases map to TRBD2. The TCR sequence derives from a woman between 18 and 29 years old with acute COVID-19. Sequencing was performed on PBMCs or T cells enriched from blood (not recorded which). The CDR3 loop is CASSVGGTSANTGELFF. CDR3 sequence (DNA): TGTGCCAGCAGCGTAGGGGGTACTAGCGCGAACACCGGGGAGCTGTTTTTT.